This T cell receptor (beta chain) was found in a study of T cells after yellow fever vaccination. Study context: Fractions of limited cellularity were prepared by means of SMART-Seq v4 Ultra Low Input. The study, taken as a whole, reports: Re-detected after boosting: most primary clones, 96% of CD4 and 88% of CD8. There was a small share of clonotypes that showed up in both the CD4 and CD8 compartments.

Via MiXCR, TCRdb re-called the 5' RACE reads, giving one row per CDR3 protein. The sample has roughly 330,000 distinct CDR3 sequences, 3% to 4.5% seen once. This clonotype has more than one count but fewer than ten. What it binds is unknown. V shed 6 bases and J shed 6 bases, with 11 bases lying between them. The CDR3 is 13 residues long. Germline lookup yields CDR1 MNHEY and CDR2 SVGAGI. This chain uses TRBV6-5 with TRBJ1-4; D is possibly TRBD1 (5 bases). Specimen: PBMCs, collected 5 days after the yellow fever booster vaccination. The receptor was derived from a young man who received the YFV17D yellow fever vaccine. DNA for the CDR3: TGTGCCAGCAGCTCAACGACAGATGAAAAACTGTTTTTT. It encodes CASSSTTDEKLFF.